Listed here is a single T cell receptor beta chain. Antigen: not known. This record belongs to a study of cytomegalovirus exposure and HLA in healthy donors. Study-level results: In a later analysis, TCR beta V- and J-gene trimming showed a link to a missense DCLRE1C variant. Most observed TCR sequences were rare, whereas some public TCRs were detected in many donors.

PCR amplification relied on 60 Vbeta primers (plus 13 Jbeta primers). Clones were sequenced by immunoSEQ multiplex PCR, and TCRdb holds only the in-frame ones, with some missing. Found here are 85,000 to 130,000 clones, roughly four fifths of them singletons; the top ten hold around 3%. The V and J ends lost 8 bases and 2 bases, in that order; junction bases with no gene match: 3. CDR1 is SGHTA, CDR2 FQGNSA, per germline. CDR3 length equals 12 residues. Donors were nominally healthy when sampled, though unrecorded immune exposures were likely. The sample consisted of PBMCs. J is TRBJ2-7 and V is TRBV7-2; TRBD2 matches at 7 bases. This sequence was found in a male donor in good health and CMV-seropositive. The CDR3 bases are TGTGCCAGCGGGACTAAAGCCTACGAGCAGTACTTC. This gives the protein CASGTKAYEQYF.